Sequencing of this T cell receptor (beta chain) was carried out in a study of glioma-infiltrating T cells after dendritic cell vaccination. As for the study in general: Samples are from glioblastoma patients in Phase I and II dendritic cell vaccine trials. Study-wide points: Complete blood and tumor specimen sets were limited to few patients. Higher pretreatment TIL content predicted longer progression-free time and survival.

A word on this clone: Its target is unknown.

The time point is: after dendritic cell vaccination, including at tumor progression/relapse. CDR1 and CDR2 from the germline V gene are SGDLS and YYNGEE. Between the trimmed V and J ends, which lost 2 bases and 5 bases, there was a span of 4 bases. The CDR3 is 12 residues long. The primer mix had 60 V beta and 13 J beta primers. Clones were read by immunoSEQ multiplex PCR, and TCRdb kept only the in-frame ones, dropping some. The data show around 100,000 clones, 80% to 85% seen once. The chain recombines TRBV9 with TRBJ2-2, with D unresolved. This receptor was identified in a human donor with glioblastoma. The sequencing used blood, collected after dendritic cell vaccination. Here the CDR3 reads CASSVQTGELFF. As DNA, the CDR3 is TGTGCCAGCAGCGTTCAGACCGGGGAGCTGTTTTTT.